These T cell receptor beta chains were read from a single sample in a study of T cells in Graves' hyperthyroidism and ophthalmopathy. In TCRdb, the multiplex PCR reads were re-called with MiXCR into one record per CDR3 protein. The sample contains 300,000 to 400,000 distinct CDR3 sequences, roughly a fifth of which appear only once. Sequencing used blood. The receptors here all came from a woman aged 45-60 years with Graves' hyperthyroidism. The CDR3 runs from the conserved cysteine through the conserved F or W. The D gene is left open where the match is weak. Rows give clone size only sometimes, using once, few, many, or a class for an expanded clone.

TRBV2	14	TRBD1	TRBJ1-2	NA	TGTGCCAGCACCGGACAGGGGGGTAGCTATGGCTACACCTTC	CASTGQGGSYGYTF
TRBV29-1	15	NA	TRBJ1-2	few	TGCAGCGTTGATTCGTTGGCAGGGGATAACTATGGCTACACCTTC	CSVDSLAGDNYGYTF
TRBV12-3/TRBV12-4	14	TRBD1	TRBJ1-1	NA	TGTGCCAGCAGTTTCACAGGGGGAGGGGCTGAAGCTTTCTTT	CASSFTGGGAEAFF
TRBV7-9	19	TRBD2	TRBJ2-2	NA	TGTGCCAGCAGCTTAACCTTGACTAGCGGTCTAACGAACACCGGGGAGCTGTTTTTT	CASSLTLTSGLTNTGELFF
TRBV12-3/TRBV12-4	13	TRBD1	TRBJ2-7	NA	TGTGCCAGCAGTCGCGACAGGGGGCAGGAGCAGTACTTC	CASSRDRGQEQYF
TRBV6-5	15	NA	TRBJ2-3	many	TGTGCCAGCAGTTACCGGGGTTCTAGCACAGATACGCAGTATTTT	CASSYRGSSTDTQYF
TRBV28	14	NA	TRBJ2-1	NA	TGTGCCAGCAGCTGGAAGGGGGGCCGGAATGAGCAGTTCTTC	CASSWKGGRNEQFF
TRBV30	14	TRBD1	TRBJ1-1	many	TGTGCCTGGACCCCCCTGAACAGGGGGATTGAAGCTTTCTTT	CAWTPLNRGIEAFF
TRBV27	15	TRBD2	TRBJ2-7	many	TGTGCCAGCAGTTTGGGGACTAGCGGGACCTACGAGCAGTACTTC	CASSLGTSGTYEQYF
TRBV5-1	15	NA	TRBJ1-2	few	TGCGCCAGCAGCTCGGGAGGCCTTCTTAACTATGGCTACACCTTC	CASSSGGLLNYGYTF
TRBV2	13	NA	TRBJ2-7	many	TGTGCCAGAAGTCCCGGGGGAACCTACGAGCAGTACTTC	CARSPGGTYEQYF
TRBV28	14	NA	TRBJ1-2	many	TGTGCCAGCACCTTTGGCGCGGGGAACTATGGCTACACCTTC	CASTFGAGNYGYTF
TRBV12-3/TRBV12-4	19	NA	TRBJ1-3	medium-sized	TGTGCCAGCAGTTATTACTTGGGCAGCTTGCCCGACTCTGGAAACACCATATATTTT	CASSYYLGSLPDSGNTIYF
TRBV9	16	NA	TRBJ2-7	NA	TGTGCCAGCAGCGTAGGAGGAGCTACTACGTTGGGGGAGCAGTACTTC	CASSVGGATTLGEQYF
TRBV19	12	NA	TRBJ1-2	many	TGTGCCAGTATTGACAACTTTTATGGCTACACCTTC	CASIDNFYGYTF
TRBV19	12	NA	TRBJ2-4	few	TGTGCCAGTAGTCGGGGAGCGGGCATTCAGTACTTC	CASSRGAGIQYF
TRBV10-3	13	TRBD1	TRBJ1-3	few	TGTGCCATCAGGACAGGGGGTGGAAACACCATATATTTT	CAIRTGGGNTIYF
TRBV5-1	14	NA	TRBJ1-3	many	TGCGCCAGCAGCTTGGCAGGACGTGGAAACACCATATATTTT	CASSLAGRGNTIYF
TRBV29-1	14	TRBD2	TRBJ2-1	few	TGCAGCGTTGGTGGGACTAGCGGGAGCACTGAGCAGTTCTTC	CSVGGTSGSTEQFF
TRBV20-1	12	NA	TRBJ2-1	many	TGCAGTGCTAGACCCGGCCTCAATGAGCAGTTCTTC	CSARPGLNEQFF
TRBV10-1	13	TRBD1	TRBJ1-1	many	TGCGCCAGCAGCCCACAGGGGCTCACTGAAGCTTTCTTT	CASSPQGLTEAFF
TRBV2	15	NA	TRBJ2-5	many	TGTGCCAGCAGGTTTCGGGGGGCGACGGGGGAGACCCAGTACTTC	CASRFRGATGETQYF
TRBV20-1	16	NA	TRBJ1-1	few	TGCAGTGCTAGAGATCGGGATAAAAGGGGGAACACTGAAGCTTTCTTT	CSARDRDKRGNTEAFF
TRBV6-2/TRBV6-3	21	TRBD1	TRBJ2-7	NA	TGTGCCAGCAGTTACGCGTGGCCCCTTTCTCCGGGACAGGGCAGTTTGAACGAGCAGTACTTC	CASSYAWPLSPGQGSLNEQYF
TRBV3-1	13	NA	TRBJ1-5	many	TGTGCCAGCAGCCCCCTTGGGGATCAGCCCCAGCATTTT	CASSPLGDQPQHF
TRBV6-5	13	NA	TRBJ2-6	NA	TGTGCCAGCAGTTACGGTAGTGCCAACGTCCTGACTTTC	CASSYGSANVLTF
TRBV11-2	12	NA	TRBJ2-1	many	TGTGCCAGCAGCCAGGCGGGGGCGGAGCAGTTCTTC	CASSQAGAEQFF
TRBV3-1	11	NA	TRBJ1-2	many	TGTGCCAGCAGCCAAGGCGGTGGCTACACCTTC	CASSQGGGYTF
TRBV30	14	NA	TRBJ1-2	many	TGTGCCTGGAAACAGGGCTTAGCTAACTATGGCTACACCTTC	CAWKQGLANYGYTF
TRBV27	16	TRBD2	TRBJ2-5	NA	TGTGCCAGCAGCCCGCCGGGACTAGCGGTCCTCCAGGCCCAGTACTTC	CASSPPGLAVLQAQYF
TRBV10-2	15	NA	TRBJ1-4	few	TGCGCCACCCGGGGAGGGGAGGCAACTAATGAAAAACTGTTTTTT	CATRGGEATNEKLFF
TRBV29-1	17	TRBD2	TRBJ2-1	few	TGCAGCGTTGCCTACCGACGGACTAGCGGGGGGGACAATGAGCAGTTCTTC	CSVAYRRTSGGDNEQFF
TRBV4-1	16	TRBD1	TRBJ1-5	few	TGCGCCAGCGGATTATACGGGACAGGGAAAGGTCAGCCCCAGCATTTT	CASGLYGTGKGQPQHF
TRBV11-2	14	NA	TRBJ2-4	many	TGTGCCAGCAGCTTAAGCAGGCTCAAAAACATTCAGTACTTC	CASSLSRLKNIQYF
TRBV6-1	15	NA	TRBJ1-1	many	TGTGCCAGCAGTAGCTCGACATCTATGAACACTGAAGCTTTCTTT	CASSSSTSMNTEAFF
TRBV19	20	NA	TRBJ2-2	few	TGTGCCAGTAGTCCCGGCCTAGCGAAGATTCAAGGTATGAACACCGGGGAGCTGTTTTTT	CASSPGLAKIQGMNTGELFF
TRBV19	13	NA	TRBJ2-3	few	TGTGCCAGTAGTGTACAGGGCATAGATACGCAGTATTTT	CASSVQGIDTQYF
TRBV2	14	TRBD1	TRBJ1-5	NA	TGTGCCAGCAAAACAGGGGGGATTGGTCAGCCCCAGCATTTT	CASKTGGIGQPQHF
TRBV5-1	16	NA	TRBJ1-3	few	TGCGCCAGCAGCCCCCAAGGGGGGGCGGCTGGAAACACCATATATTTT	CASSPQGGAAGNTIYF
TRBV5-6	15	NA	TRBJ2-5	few	TGTGCCAGCAGCTTGGAGACAGAGCGAGGGGAGACCCAGTACTTC	CASSLETERGETQYF
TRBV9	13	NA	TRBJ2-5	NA	TGTGCCAGCAGCGTGAGCGGAGAGGAGACCCAGTACTTC	CASSVSGEETQYF
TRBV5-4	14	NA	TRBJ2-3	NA	TGTGCCAGCAGCTTTGACAGGAGCACAGATACGCAGTATTTT	CASSFDRSTDTQYF
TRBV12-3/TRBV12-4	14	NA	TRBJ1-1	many	TGTGCCAGCAGGATAGGCGGGGATTACACTGAAGCTTTCTTT	CASRIGGDYTEAFF
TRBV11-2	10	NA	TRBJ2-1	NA	TGTGCCAGCAGCTTAGGACAGCAGTTCTTC	CASSLGQQFF
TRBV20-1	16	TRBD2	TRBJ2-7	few	TGCAGTGCTAGTCTCCGACTAGCGGGAGTCCCCTACGAGCAGTACTTC	CSASLRLAGVPYEQYF
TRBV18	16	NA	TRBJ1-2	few	TGTGCCAGCTCACCCCCGATGAACAGCCCTAACTATGGCTACACCTTC	CASSPPMNSPNYGYTF
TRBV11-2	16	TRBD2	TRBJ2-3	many	TGTGCCAGCAGCTCTTGGACTAGCGGGGGTCCAGATACGCAGTATTTT	CASSSWTSGGPDTQYF
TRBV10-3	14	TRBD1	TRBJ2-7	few	TGTGCCATCAGTCCTGGGACAGGGGGAGCAGAGCAGTACTTC	CAISPGTGGAEQYF
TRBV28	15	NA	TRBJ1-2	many	TGTGCCAGCAGACCAGGAGGGGTAGCTAACTATGGCTACACCTTC	CASRPGGVANYGYTF
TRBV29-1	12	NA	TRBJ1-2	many	TGCACCCTAAGCCGGGTCTCCTATGGCTACACCTTC	CTLSRVSYGYTF
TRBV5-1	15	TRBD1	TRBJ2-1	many	TGCGCCAGCAGCTGGACAGGGGGCCTATACAATGAGCAGTTCTTC	CASSWTGGLYNEQFF